A single sample gave rise to the 32 T cell receptor beta chains below, sequenced in a study of cytomegalovirus exposure and HLA in healthy donors. It was with 60 Vbeta and 13 Jbeta primers that the PCR ran. This table comes from immunoSEQ multiplex PCR, and its TCRdb copy is limited to in-frame clones, with some not included. The sample carries 200,000 to 300,000 clones, 84% recorded once. Sequencing was performed on PBMCs. The receptors come from a woman in her thirties or forties in good health and CMV-seropositive.

This clone came up a few times. The chain couples TRBV19 to TRBJ2-5, with TRBD1 as a possible D gene (7 bases). Germline V gene lookup returns CDR1 LNHDA and CDR2 SQIVND (reference sequence). This CDR3 is built from 14 residues. V lost 3 bases and J 4 bases, leaving 12 bases between the germline ends. The CDR3 coding sequence is TGTGCCAGTAGTATCAGGGGGGACCGAGAGACCCAGTACTTC. It codes for CASSIRGDRETQYF.

The V gene is TRBV30, the J gene TRBJ1-2; TRBD1 matches 7 bases. With 5 bases clipped from V and 4 bases from J, the junction kept 7 bases outside the gene matches. CDR3 length equals 13 residues. Per the germline V gene, CDR1 is GTSNPN and CDR2 is SVGIG (reference sequence). DNA for the CDR3: TGTGCCTGGTTAAGGGGGCAGACCTATGGCTACACCTTC. The encoded protein is CAWLRGQTYGYTF.

The V and J genes are TRBV2 and TRBJ2-2; D is possibly TRBD1 (6 bases). Germline CDR1 SNHLY, CDR2 FYNNEI. This CDR3 spans 15 amino acids. V was clipped by 9 bases and J by 2 bases, with 16 bases between them. CDR3 coding DNA: TGTGCCAGAGGGGGACCCGGGACAAACACCGGGGAGCTGTTTTTT. It is translated as CARGGPGTNTGELFF.

This chain uses TRBV11-3 with TRBJ2-7; 8 nucleotides line up with TRBD2. The germline CDR1 and CDR2 sequences are SGHNT and YENEEA. After removal of 5 bases from V and 3 bases from J, the junction contained 9 bases not matched to a gene. This CDR3 has 15 residues. CDR3 sequence reads: CASSQGSGSGYEQYF. In DNA form, the CDR3 reads TGTGCCAGCAGCCAGGGGAGCGGGAGTGGCTACGAGCAGTACTTC.

The rearrangement links TRBV28 to TRBJ1-3; 7 nucleotides match TRBD1. Germline V gives CDR1 MDHEN, CDR2 SYDVKM. The CDR3 covers 15 residues. The trim removed 7 bases at V and 3 bases at J, leaving 9 bases unmatched. The CDR3 spells CASTSSGTDGNTIYF. Written as DNA, the CDR3 is TGTGCCAGCACCTCATCAGGGACAGATGGAAACACCATATATTTT.

The genes are TRBV5-8 and TRBJ2-1; TRBD1 matches 9 bases. The V segment lost 1 base and the J segment 15 bases; nucleotides outside the gene matches: 5. Per germline, CDR1 SGHTS and CDR2 YDEGEE. The CDR3 consists of 12 residues. The CDR3 region is CASSLRDRVMFF. CDR3 DNA sequence: TGTGCCAGCAGCTTGAGGGACAGGGTGATGTTCTTC.

The genes are TRBV21-1 and TRBJ2-5; the DNA was not used to check the table's D call, TRBD2. TRBV21-1 is shown as a pseudogene. CDR3 size: 17 residues. For the CDR3, the DNA is TGTGCCAGCAGCAAAAGGGGGCTAGCGGGGTCCCAAGAGACCCAGTACTTC. This sequence encodes CASSKRGLAGSQETQYF.

This clone was recorded a few times. The V call is TRBV19, the J call TRBJ1-5; D is perhaps TRBD1 (5 bases). CDR1 is LNHDA, CDR2 SQIVND, per germline (reference sequence). This CDR3 has 14 amino acids. V was shortened by 3 bases and J by 4 bases, with 10 bases between the two germline ends. The CDR3 DNA is TGTGCCAGTAGTATCTGGGGGGAAAATCAGCCCCAGCATTTT. It encodes CASSIWGENQPQHF.

J is TRBJ2-5 and V is TRBV29-1, with D perhaps matching TRBD2 (5 bases). Looked up from germline, CDR1 is SQVTM and CDR2 is ANQGSEA. V was trimmed by 4 bases and J by 5 bases, leaving 14 bases between them. The CDR3 totals 13 residues. CDR3 sequence reads: CSVAGGGTETQYF. CDR3 DNA sequence: TGCAGCGTTGCCGGCGGAGGTACGGAGACCCAGTACTTC.

The V gene is TRBV7-3, the J gene TRBJ2-1; 12 bases agree with TRBD2. J was trimmed by 6 bases and V by 2 bases; bases with no gene match: 2. The CDR3 sequence is 15 residues long. The germline V gene has CDR1 SGHTA and CDR2 FQGTGA. The CDR3 is CASSLRTSGINEQFF. The CDR3 bases are TGTGCCAGCAGCTTACGGACTAGCGGGATCAATGAGCAGTTCTTC. Complete variable domain (other parts from reference TRBV7-3 and TRBJ2-1): GAGVSQTPSNKVTEKGKYVELRCDPISGHTALYWYRQSLGQGPEFLIYFQGTGAADDSGLPNDRFFAVRPEGSVSTLKIQRTERGDSAVYLCASSLRTSGINEQFFGPGTRLTVL.

This clone was counted at least ten times. The rearrangement links TRBV4-3 to TRBJ1-3; tentatively, D is TRBD1 (5 bases). V lost 1 base and J lost 5, with 12 bases in between. The CDR3 consists of 15 residues. Germline CDR1 LGHNA, CDR2 YSLEER. Written as DNA, the CDR3 is TGCGCCAGCAGCCAAGGGACAATCGCCAGAAACACCATATATTTT. Translation gives CASSQGTIARNTIYF.

This chain joins TRBV14 and TRBJ2-1, with D unresolved. Per germline, CDR1 SGHDN and CDR2 FVKESK. The CDR3 runs 14 residues. The ends were cut back, 0 bases at V and 4 bases at J, with 7 bases in the middle. The DNA of the CDR3 is TGTGCCAGCAGCCAAGACCCACGGTACAATGAGCAGTTCTTC. Translated, it gives CASSQDPRYNEQFF.

The rearrangement links TRBV6-1 to TRBJ2-1; a weak D match, TRBD1 (6 bases). In germline, CDR1 is MNHNS, CDR2 SASEGT. V lost 11 bases and J lost 1, with 18 bases in between. The length of the CDR3 is 15 residues. The CDR3 region has the DNA TGTGCCTGCAACCTGGACAGCCAGTCCTACAATGAGCAGTTCTTC. It specifies CACNLDSQSYNEQFF.

This rearrangement joins TRBV27 to TRBJ1-1, with D possibly matching TRBD1 (5 bases). The CDR3 runs to 13 residues. Germline V gene sequence: CDR1 MNHEY, CDR2 SMNVEV (reference sequence). The V end lost 7 bases, the J end lost 8 bases, and 17 bases lay between the germline ends. CDR3 in amino acids: CASTLPEDREAFF. The CDR3 nucleotides are TGTGCCAGCACCCTTCCGGAAGACAGAGAAGCTTTCTTT.

The gene calls are TRBV2 and TRBJ2-5; D is ambiguous. CDR3 length equals 11 residues. Germline assignment: CDR1 SNHLY and CDR2 FYNNEI. V lost 5 bases and J 7 bases, leaving 8 bases between the germline ends. CDR3 loop: CASSPLLTQYF. In DNA, the CDR3 is TGTGCCAGCAGTCCTCTTCTGACCCAGTACTTC.

Worth noting for this clone: At the DNA level, this CDR3 is encoded by other sequences in the same sample as well. The chain uses TRBV29-1 and TRBJ1-2; 8 bases agree with TRBD1. This CDR3 is built from 13 residues. Germline V CDR1 and CDR2: SQVTM, ANQGSEA. The ends lost 6 bases at V and 4 bases at J; junction bases unmatched: 7. The CDR3 DNA is TGCAGCGTGGATCGAGGGACAGGCTATGGCTACACCTTC. It is translated as CSVDRGTGYGYTF.

This rearrangement joins TRBV28 to TRBJ2-6; the D is unclear. Germline-derived CDR1 and CDR2 are MDHEN and SYDVKM. The CDR3 consists of 15 residues. Trimming took off 6 bases at V and 2 bases at J, with 11 bases between the two ends. CDR3 protein: CASSLNRAGANVLTF. The CDR3 DNA follows: TGTGCCAGCAGCCTAAATCGTGCTGGGGCCAACGTCCTGACTTTC.

CDR3 residues: CASSPRQGITYEQYF. CDR3 sequence (DNA): TGTGCCAGCTCACCGCGTCAGGGAATTACCTACGAGCAGTACTTC. This chain uses TRBV18 with TRBJ2-7; TRBD1 is a possible D gene (5 bases). CDR3 length equals 15 residues. Germline lookup yields CDR1 KGHSH and CDR2 LQKENI. V was clipped by 3 bases and J by 2 bases, with 14 bases between them.

The chain is built from TRBV5-1 and TRBJ1-4; D may be TRBD1 (5 bases). The CDR3 is 15 amino acids. V dropped 4 bases and J dropped 11 bases, with 21 bases sitting between them. The germline V gene has CDR1 SGHRS and CDR2 YFSETQ. The CDR3 coding sequence is TGCGCCAGCAGCCCCCCGGGGGAAACGGGGGGGAAACTGTTTTTT. This encodes CASSPPGETGGKLFF.

The chain uses TRBV5-1 and TRBJ2-1; 12 positions match TRBD2. J gave up 8 bases and V 2 bases, and 8 bases lay outside the gene matches. CDR1 and CDR2 from the germline V gene are SGHRS and YFSETQ. The CDR3 length is 16 residues. The chain's CDR3 is CASSFGWTSGIDEQFF. As DNA, the CDR3 is TGCGCCAGCAGCTTTGGATGGACTAGCGGGATAGATGAGCAGTTCTTC.

The rearrangement links TRBV18 to TRBJ2-7; 8 bases are a match to TRBD1. The V segment lost 3 bases and the J segment 3 bases; nucleotides outside the gene matches: 4. This CDR3 is 14 amino acids long. Germline values: CDR1 KGHSH, CDR2 LQKENI. CDR3 amino acids: CASSPFDRGYEQYF. CDR3 nucleotide sequence: TGTGCCAGCTCACCTTTCGACAGGGGCTACGAGCAGTACTTC.

The chain combines TRBV9 with TRBJ2-3; 9 bases match TRBD2. This CDR3 has 15 amino acids. Trimming took 3 bases from V and 1 from J; bases not matched to a gene: 3. CDR1 SGDLS and CDR2 YYNGEE come from the germline V gene. CDR3 nucleotide sequence: TGTGCCAGCAGCGCATCTAGCGGGGGCACAGATACGCAGTATTTT. Encoded protein: CASSASSGGTDTQYF.

The chain is built from TRBV7-8 and TRBJ2-1, with D maybe TRBD1 (5 bases). CDR1 is SGHVS and CDR2 is FQNEAQ in the germline V gene. The CDR3 is 13 amino acids. Trimming shortened V by 2 bases and J by 4 bases, and 6 bases separated the two germline ends. The chain's CDR3 is CASSLTGYNEQFF. The CDR3 nucleotides are TGTGCCAGCAGCTTAACAGGTTACAATGAGCAGTTCTTC.

The chain joins TRBV29-1 to TRBJ1-2; D is possibly TRBD1 (6 bases). Germline CDR1 is SQVTM and CDR2 is ANQGSEA. The V end was cut by 3 bases, the J end by 7 bases, with 9 bases between. CDR3 length: 11 amino acids. CDR3 amino acids: CSVESGVGYTF. The CDR3 region has the DNA TGCAGCGTTGAGTCAGGGGTTGGCTACACCTTC.

In its sample, this clone was seen a few times. The rearrangement uses TRBV27 and TRBJ1-1; tentatively, D is TRBD1 (5 bases). V gave up 4 bases and J gave up 4 bases, with 13 bases separating them. This CDR3 is 14 amino acids long. The V gene's germline CDR1 is MNHEY and CDR2 SMNVEV (reference sequence). The CDR3 bases are TGTGCCAGCAGTTCTTACAGGAGGGGCACTGAAGCTTTCTTT. Translated: CASSSYRRGTEAFF.

The V gene is TRBV5-1, the J gene TRBJ2-2; D is possibly TRBD2 (5 bases). Trimming left V 4 bases short and J 1 base short, with 8 bases between. Germline V CDR1 and CDR2: SGHRS, YFSETQ. The CDR3 is 14 amino acids. This chain's CDR3 is CASSRDQNTGELFF. The CDR3 DNA reads as TGCGCCAGCAGCCGGGATCAGAACACCGGGGAGCTGTTTTTT.

The chain has TRBV7-2 and TRBJ1-5, with TRBD1 as a possible D gene (5 bases). Germline V gives CDR1 SGHTA, CDR2 FQGNSA. The CDR3 covers 14 residues. V lost 2 bases, J lost 2 bases, and 7 bases lay in between. In DNA, the CDR3 is TGTGCCAGCAGCTTAATAGGGGGCAATCAGCCCCAGCATTTT. Its protein is CASSLIGGNQPQHF. Full variable domain (missing parts from reference TRBV7-2 and TRBJ1-5): GAGVSQSPSNKVTEKGKDVELRCDPISGHTALYWYRQSLGQGLEFLIYFQGNSAPDKSGLPSDRFSAERTGGSVSTLTIQRTQQEDSAVYLCASSLIGGNQPQHFGDGTRLSIL.

This chain uses TRBV27 with TRBJ1-1; no definite D call. CDR1 is MNHEY and CDR2 is SMNVEV in the germline V gene (reference sequence). The V gene lost 0 bases and the J gene lost 4 bases, with 9 bases spanning the gap. CDR3 length equals 14 residues. The CDR3 DNA is TGTGCCAGCAGTTTATCATGGGCTGGCACTGAAGCTTTCTTT. It specifies CASSLSWAGTEAFF.

The gene calls are TRBV30 and TRBJ2-2; D is possibly TRBD2 (6 bases). Germline V gene data show CDR1 as GTSNPN and CDR2 as SVGIG (reference sequence). This CDR3 has 16 residues. V was pared by 0 bases and J by 2 bases, with 13 bases between. The CDR3 nucleotides read TGTGCCTGGAGTGTACATCTAGCGATAAACACCGGGGAGCTGTTTTTT. As protein: CAWSVHLAINTGELFF.

The rearrangement links TRBV27 to TRBJ2-1, with 11 positions matching TRBD2. The CDR3 consists of 15 residues. From germline, CDR1 is MNHEY and CDR2 SMNVEV (reference sequence). The V gene end was trimmed by 2 bases and the J gene end by 8 bases; junction bases not matched to a gene: 5. CDR3 bases: TGTGCCAGCAGTTTAACTAGCGGGAGTATCGATGAGCAGTTCTTC. Translation gives CASSLTSGSIDEQFF.

V usage is TRBV10-3 and J usage is TRBJ2-7; 7 positions match TRBD1. Per the germline V gene, CDR1 is ENHRY and CDR2 is SYGVKD. The CDR3 is made up of 14 amino acids. The trim removed 3 bases at V and 2 bases at J, leaving 4 bases unmatched. This CDR3 is CAISDSDRAYEQYF. The DNA of the CDR3 is TGTGCCATCAGTGACTCCGACAGGGCCTACGAGCAGTACTTC.

This clone is a singleton in its sample. V and J are TRBV30 and TRBJ2-7; possible D gene TRBD2, 6 bases. The CDR3 has 14 residues. CDR1 is GTSNPN, CDR2 SVGIG, per germline (reference sequence). Trimming shortened V by 0 bases and J by 7 bases, and 16 bases separated the two germline ends. This CDR3 reads CAWSVRGLALEQYF. CDR3 coding DNA: TGTGCCTGGAGTGTTCGAGGGCTAGCGTTGGAGCAGTACTTC.